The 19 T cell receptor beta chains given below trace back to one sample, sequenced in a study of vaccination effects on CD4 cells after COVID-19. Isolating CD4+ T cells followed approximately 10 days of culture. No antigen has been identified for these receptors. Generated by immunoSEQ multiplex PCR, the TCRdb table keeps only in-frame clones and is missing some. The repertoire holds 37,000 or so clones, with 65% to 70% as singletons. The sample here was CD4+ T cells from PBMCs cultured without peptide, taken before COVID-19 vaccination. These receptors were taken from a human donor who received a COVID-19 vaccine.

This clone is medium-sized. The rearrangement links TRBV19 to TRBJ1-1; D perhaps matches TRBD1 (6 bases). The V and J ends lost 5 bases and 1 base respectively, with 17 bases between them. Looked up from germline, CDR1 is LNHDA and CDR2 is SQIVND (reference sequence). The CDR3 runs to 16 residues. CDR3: CASSFRQVRSNTEAFF. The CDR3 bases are TGTGCCAGTAGTTTCCGACAGGTTAGATCGAACACTGAAGCTTTCTTT.

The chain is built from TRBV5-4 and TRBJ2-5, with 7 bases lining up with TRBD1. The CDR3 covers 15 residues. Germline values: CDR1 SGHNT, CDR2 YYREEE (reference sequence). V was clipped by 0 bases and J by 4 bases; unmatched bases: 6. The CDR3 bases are TGTGCCAGCAGCTTGGGACAGGGAAGGGGAGAGACCCAGTACTTC. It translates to CASSLGQGRGETQYF.

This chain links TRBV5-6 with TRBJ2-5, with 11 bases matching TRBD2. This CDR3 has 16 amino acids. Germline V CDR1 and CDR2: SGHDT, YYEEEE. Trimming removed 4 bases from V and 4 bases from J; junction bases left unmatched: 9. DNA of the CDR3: TGTGCCAGCAGCCACGGGCCTAGCGGGGGGTCAGAGACCCAGTACTTC. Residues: CASSHGPSGGSETQYF. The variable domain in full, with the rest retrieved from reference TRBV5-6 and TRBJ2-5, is DAGVTQSPTHLIKTRGQQVTLRCSPKSGHDTVSWYQQALGQGPQFIFQYYEEEERQRGNFPDRFSGHQFPNYSSELNVNALLLGDSALYLCASSHGPSGGSETQYFGPGTRLLVL.

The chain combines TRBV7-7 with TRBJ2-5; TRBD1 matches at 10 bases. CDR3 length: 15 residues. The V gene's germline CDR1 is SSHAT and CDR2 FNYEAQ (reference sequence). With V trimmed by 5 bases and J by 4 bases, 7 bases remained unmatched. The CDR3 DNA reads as TGTGCCAGCAGCCAGCAGACAGGGGGCGCAGAGACCCAGTACTTC. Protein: CASSQQTGGAETQYF. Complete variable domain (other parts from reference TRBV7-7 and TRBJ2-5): GAGVSQSPRYKVTKRGQDVTLRCDPISSHATLYWYQQALGQGPEFLTYFNYEAQPDKSGLPSDRFSAERPEGSISTLTIQRTEQRDSAMYRCASSQQTGGAETQYFGPGTRLLVL.

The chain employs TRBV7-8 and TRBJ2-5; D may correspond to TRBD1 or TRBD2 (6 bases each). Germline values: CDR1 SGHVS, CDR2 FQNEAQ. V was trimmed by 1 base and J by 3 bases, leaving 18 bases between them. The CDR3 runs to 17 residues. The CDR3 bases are TGTGCCAGCAGCTTAGTAGGTTGGAGGGGGGCAGAAGAGACCCAGTACTTC. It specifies CASSLVGWRGAEETQYF.

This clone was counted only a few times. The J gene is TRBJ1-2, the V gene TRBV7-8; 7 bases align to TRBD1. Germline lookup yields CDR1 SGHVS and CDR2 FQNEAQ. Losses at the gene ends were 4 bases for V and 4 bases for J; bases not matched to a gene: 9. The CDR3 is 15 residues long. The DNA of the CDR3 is TGTGCCAGCAGCTCCACGGACAGGCAGCCCTATGGCTACACCTTC. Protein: CASSSTDRQPYGYTF.

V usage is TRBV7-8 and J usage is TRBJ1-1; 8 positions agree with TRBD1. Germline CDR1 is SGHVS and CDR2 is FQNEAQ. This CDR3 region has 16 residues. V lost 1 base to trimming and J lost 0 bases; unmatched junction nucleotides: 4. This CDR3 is CASSLGTGSLNTEAFF. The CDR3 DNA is TGTGCCAGCAGCTTAGGGACAGGGTCCCTGAACACTGAAGCTTTCTTT.

The CDR3 spells CASSLGVQGVSNQPQHF. As DNA, the CDR3 is TGTGCCAGCAGTTTAGGGGTACAGGGGGTTAGCAATCAGCCCCAGCATTTT. The gene calls are TRBV27 and TRBJ1-5; 8 nucleotides align to TRBD1. Germline V gene lookup returns CDR1 MNHEY and CDR2 SMNVEV (reference sequence). The CDR3 extends over 17 amino acids. J was trimmed by 0 bases and V by 2 bases; bases with no gene match: 6.

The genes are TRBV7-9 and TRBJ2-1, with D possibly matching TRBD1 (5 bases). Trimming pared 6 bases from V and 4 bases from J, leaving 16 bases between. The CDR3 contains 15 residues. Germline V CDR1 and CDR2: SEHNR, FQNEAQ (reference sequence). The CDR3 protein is CASSGGRGPYNEQFF. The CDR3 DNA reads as TGTGCCAGCAGTGGCGGAAGGGGCCCTTACAATGAGCAGTTCTTC.

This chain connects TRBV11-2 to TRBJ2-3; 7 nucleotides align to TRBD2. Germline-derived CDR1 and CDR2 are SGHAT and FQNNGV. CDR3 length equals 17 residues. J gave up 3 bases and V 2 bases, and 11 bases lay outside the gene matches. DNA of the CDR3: TGTGCCAGCAGCTTAATAGGGTCTAGCGGTCAAACAGATACGCAGTATTTT. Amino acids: CASSLIGSSGQTDTQYF.

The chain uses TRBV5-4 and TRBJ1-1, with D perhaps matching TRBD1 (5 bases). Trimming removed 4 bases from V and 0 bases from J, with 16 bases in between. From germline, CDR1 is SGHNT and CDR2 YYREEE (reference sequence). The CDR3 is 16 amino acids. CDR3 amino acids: CASSDRDFDLNTEAFF. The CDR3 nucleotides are TGTGCCAGCAGCGACCGGGACTTCGACTTGAACACTGAAGCTTTCTTT.

The CDR3 loop is CASSDSPNSPLHF. CDR3 in DNA: TGTGCCAGCAGTGACTCTCCTAATTCACCCCTCCACTTT. This sequence joins TRBV6-4 and TRBJ1-6; D unclear. The V and J ends lost 0 bases and 6 bases respectively, with 3 bases between them. The CDR3 length is 13 residues. Per germline, CDR1 MRHNA and CDR2 SNTAGT.

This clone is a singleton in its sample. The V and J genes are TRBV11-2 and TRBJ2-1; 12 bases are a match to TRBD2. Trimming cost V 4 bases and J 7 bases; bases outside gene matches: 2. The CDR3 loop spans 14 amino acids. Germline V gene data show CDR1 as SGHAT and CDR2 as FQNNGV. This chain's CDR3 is CASSSLAGGNEQFF. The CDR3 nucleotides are TGTGCCAGCAGCTCTCTAGCGGGAGGGAATGAGCAGTTCTTC.

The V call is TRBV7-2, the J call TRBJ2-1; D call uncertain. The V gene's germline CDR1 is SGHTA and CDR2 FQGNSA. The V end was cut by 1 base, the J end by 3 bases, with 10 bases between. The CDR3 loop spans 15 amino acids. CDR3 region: CASSLEIARYNEQFF. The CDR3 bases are TGTGCCAGCAGCTTAGAGATCGCTCGCTACAATGAGCAGTTCTTC.

The DNA of the CDR3 is TGTGCCATCAGTCTTAGCGGGGGGGACACTAATGAGCAGTTCTTC. Encoded protein: CAISLSGGDTNEQFF. This chain uses TRBV10-3 with TRBJ2-1; 11 nucleotides align to TRBD2. Germline lookup yields CDR1 ENHRY and CDR2 SYGVKD. V lost 5 bases, J lost 7 bases, and 7 bases stayed unmatched. CDR3 size: 15 residues.

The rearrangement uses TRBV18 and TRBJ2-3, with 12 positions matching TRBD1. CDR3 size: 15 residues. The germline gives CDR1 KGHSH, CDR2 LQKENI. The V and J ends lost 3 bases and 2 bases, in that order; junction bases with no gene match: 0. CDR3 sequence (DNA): TGTGCCAGCTCACCGGGACAGGGGGCCACAGATACGCAGTATTTT. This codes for CASSPGQGATDTQYF.

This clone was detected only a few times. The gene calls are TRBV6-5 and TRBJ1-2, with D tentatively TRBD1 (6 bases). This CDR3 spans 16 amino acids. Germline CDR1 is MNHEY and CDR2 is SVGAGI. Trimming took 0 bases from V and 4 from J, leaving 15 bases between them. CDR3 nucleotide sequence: TGTGCCAGCAGTTACTCTATACTTGGGGGGGCCTATGGCTACACCTTC. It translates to CASSYSILGGAYGYTF.

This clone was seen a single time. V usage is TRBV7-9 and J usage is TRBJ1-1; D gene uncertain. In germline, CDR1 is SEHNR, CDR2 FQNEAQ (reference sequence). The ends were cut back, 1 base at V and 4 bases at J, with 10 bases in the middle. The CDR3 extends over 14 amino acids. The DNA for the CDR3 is TGTGCCAGCAGCTTAGATCCAGGCTTCACTGAAGCTTTCTTT. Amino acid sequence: CASSLDPGFTEAFF.

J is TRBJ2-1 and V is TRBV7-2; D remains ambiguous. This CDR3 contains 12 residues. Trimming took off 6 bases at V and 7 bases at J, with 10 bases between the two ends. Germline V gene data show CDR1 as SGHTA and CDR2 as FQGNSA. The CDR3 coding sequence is TGTGCCAGCAGAGTGGGTATGAATGAGCAGTTCTTC. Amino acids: CASRVGMNEQFF. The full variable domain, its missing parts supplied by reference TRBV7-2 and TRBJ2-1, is GAGVSQSPSNKVTEKGKDVELRCDPISGHTALYWYRQSLGQGLEFLIYFQGNSAPDKSGLPSDRFSAERTGGSVSTLTIQRTQQEDSAVYLCASRVGMNEQFFGPGTRLTVL.